A selection of T cell receptor beta chains follows, all from one sample in a study of CD8+ T cells in alopecia areata. Sequenced by immunoSEQ multiplex PCR; TCRdb stores in-frame clones only, minus some. In the table there are 110,000 to 150,000 clones, approximately 85% of which are singletons. The source was CD8+ T cells sorted from blood, collected at week 4, from a patient treated with tofacitinib. The receptors were gathered from a human donor with alopecia areata. Both conserved end residues are part of each CDR3. The order of the fields is clone size, J gene, D gene, CDR3 length, V gene, CDR3 protein, CDR3 DNA. The D gene is left open where the match is weak. Rows may omit the clone size; those that give it use once, few, many or a size class.

clone_size: .
j_call: TRBJ2-1
d_call: .
cdr3_length: 14
v_call: TRBV7-6
cdr3_aa: CASSPGGTYNEQFF
cdr3_nt: TGTGCCAGCAGCCCCGGGGGCACCTACAATGAGCAGTTCTTC

clone_size: .
j_call: TRBJ2-7
d_call: .
cdr3_length: 13
v_call: TRBV18
cdr3_aa: CASSPGSLYEQYF
cdr3_nt: TGTGCCAGCTCGCCAGGGAGCCTCTACGAGCAGTACTTC

clone_size: few
j_call: TRBJ2-7
d_call: .
cdr3_length: 13
v_call: TRBV4-2
cdr3_aa: CASSYGKNYEQYF
cdr3_nt: TGTGCCAGCAGCTATGGGAAGAACTACGAGCAGTACTTC

clone_size: .
j_call: TRBJ1-5
d_call: .
cdr3_length: 15
v_call: TRBV5-1
cdr3_aa: CASSLWSSEDQPQHF
cdr3_nt: TGCGCCAGCAGCTTGTGGTCTTCCGAGGATCAGCCCCAGCATTTT

clone_size: .
j_call: TRBJ2-5
d_call: TRBD2
cdr3_length: 15
v_call: TRBV5-4
cdr3_aa: CASSLGTSGQETQYF
cdr3_nt: TGTGCCAGCAGCTTGGGGACTAGCGGGCAAGAGACCCAGTACTTC

clone_size: .
j_call: TRBJ2-7
d_call: TRBD1
cdr3_length: 11
v_call: TRBV7-9
cdr3_aa: CASRGTGEQYF
cdr3_nt: TGTGCCAGCAGAGGGACAGGAGAGCAGTACTTC

clone_size: once
j_call: TRBJ2-7
d_call: .
cdr3_length: 14
v_call: TRBV2
cdr3_aa: CASSEVGFSYEQYF
cdr3_nt: TGTGCCAGCAGTGAGGTCGGGTTTTCCTACGAGCAGTACTTC

clone_size: .
j_call: TRBJ2-4
d_call: TRBD1
cdr3_length: 15
v_call: TRBV5-1
cdr3_aa: CASSGGQEAQNIQYF
cdr3_nt: TGCGCCAGCAGCGGGGGACAGGAAGCGCAAAACATTCAGTACTTC

clone_size: large
j_call: TRBJ2-3
d_call: .
cdr3_length: 15
v_call: TRBV7-3
cdr3_aa: CASSFTGGGTDTQYF
cdr3_nt: TGTGCCAGCAGCTTTACAGGGGGGGGCACAGATACGCAGTATTTT

clone_size: few
j_call: TRBJ1-1
d_call: .
cdr3_length: 11
v_call: TRBV19
cdr3_aa: CASSAFTEAFF
cdr3_nt: TGTGCCAGTAGTGCTTTCACTGAAGCTTTCTTT

clone_size: few
j_call: TRBJ2-3
d_call: TRBD2
cdr3_length: 18
v_call: TRBV18
cdr3_aa: CASSYGLAGGRSTDTQYF
cdr3_nt: TGTGCCAGCTCCTACGGACTAGCGGGGGGAAGAAGCACAGATACGCAGTATTTT

clone_size: .
j_call: TRBJ2-5
d_call: .
cdr3_length: 13
v_call: TRBV11-1
cdr3_aa: CASSTTGQETQYF
cdr3_nt: TGTGCCAGCAGCACGACAGGTCAAGAGACCCAGTACTTC

clone_size: .
j_call: TRBJ2-7
d_call: .
cdr3_length: 15
v_call: TRBV7-6
cdr3_aa: CASSSRGRLSYEQYF
cdr3_nt: TGTGCCAGCAGCAGTAGGGGACGGCTCTCCTACGAGCAGTACTTC

clone_size: .
j_call: TRBJ2-2
d_call: .
cdr3_length: 11
v_call: TRBV30
cdr3_aa: CAWQSTGELFF
cdr3_nt: TGTGCCTGGCAGAGCACCGGGGAGCTGTTTTTT

clone_size: few
j_call: TRBJ2-5
d_call: .
cdr3_length: 14
v_call: TRBV4-3
cdr3_aa: CASSQEGERETQYF
cdr3_nt: TGCGCCAGCAGCCAAGAAGGGGAGAGAGAGACCCAGTACTTC

clone_size: .
j_call: TRBJ2-1
d_call: .
cdr3_length: 17
v_call: TRBV4-1
cdr3_aa: CASSQPQPLGPYNEQFF
cdr3_nt: TGCGCCAGCAGCCAACCCCAGCCCCTCGGGCCCTACAATGAGCAGTTCTTC

clone_size: once
j_call: TRBJ1-1
d_call: .
cdr3_length: 12
v_call: TRBV19
cdr3_aa: CASSMAGTEAFF
cdr3_nt: TGTGCCAGTAGTATGGCTGGCACTGAAGCTTTCTTT

clone_size: .
j_call: TRBJ2-1
d_call: TRBD1
cdr3_length: 14
v_call: TRBV7-9
cdr3_aa: CASSLGRGSNEQFF
cdr3_nt: TGTGCCAGCAGCTTGGGCAGGGGGAGCAATGAGCAGTTCTTC

clone_size: few
j_call: TRBJ2-5
d_call: .
cdr3_length: 13
v_call: TRBV4-2
cdr3_aa: CASSQAGKETQYF
cdr3_nt: TGTGCCAGCAGCCAGGCAGGAAAAGAGACCCAGTACTTC

clone_size: .
j_call: TRBJ1-1
d_call: .
cdr3_length: 12
v_call: TRBV29-1
cdr3_aa: CSAAKMNTEAFF
cdr3_nt: TGCAGCGCTGCAAAGATGAACACTGAAGCTTTCTTT

clone_size: few
j_call: TRBJ1-1
d_call: .
cdr3_length: 12
v_call: TRBV28
cdr3_aa: CASSFGNTEAFF
cdr3_nt: TGTGCCAGCAGTTTTGGTAACACTGAAGCTTTCTTT

clone_size: .
j_call: TRBJ2-7
d_call: .
cdr3_length: 16
v_call: TRBV29-1
cdr3_aa: CSVPAYPLEDAREQYF
cdr3_nt: TGCAGCGTACCCGCATACCCCCTGGAGGATGCACGCGAGCAGTACTTC